This T cell receptor beta chain is from a study of vaccination and CD4 T cells after COVID-19. Overall study: With a range of 35 to 161, the median interval from diagnosis to drawing post-COVID samples was 85 to 120 days. Overlapping spike peptides of SARS-CoV-2, HCoV-NL63, HCoV-OC43 and HCoV-229E were used, and cells were stimulated with them. As a positive control, some control cultures were given a CEFX pool, while others were given an HIV-1 Nef pool or no peptide.

On this clonotype itself: As yet, its antigen is unknown.

The germline gives CDR1 SGHTA, CDR2 FQGNSA. The V end was cut by 1 base, the J end by 2 bases, with 11 bases between. The CDR3 is 15 residues long. Researchers used the Oncomine TCR Beta short-read assay to sequence DNA from cultured CD4+ T cells. TCRdb called the PCR reads again in MiXCR, with one record for every CDR3 protein. The sample lists some 18,000 distinct CDR3 sequences, about 56% occurring once. Treatment here: approximately nine-day PBMC culture with coronavirus spike peptide pools or control peptides (ViraFEST assay). Every positive PCR date fell between March and December 2020, earlier than the US Alpha, Beta and Delta variants.

Sequences were obtained from CD4+ T cells from blood, cultured in vitro. The sequence was obtained from a human donor who had recovered from COVID-19. The chain couples TRBV7-2 to TRBJ1-2, with D perhaps TRBD1 (5 bases). Here the CDR3 reads CASSLGGSGNYGYTF. CDR3 DNA: TGTGCCAGCAGCTTAGGGGGGTCAGGGAACTATGGCTACACCTTC.